This TCR beta chain was observed in a study of T cells in localized non-small cell lung cancer. Lung adjacent to the tumor, free of atypia, was sampled at least 2 cm from its margin. The CDR3 totals 12 residues. V lost 2 bases to trimming and J lost 4 bases, with 3 bases between them. Germline V gene sequence: CDR1 LNHDA, CDR2 SQIVND (reference sequence). TCRdb's table, derived via immunoSEQ multiplex PCR, lists solely in-frame clones and lacks some. Among fewer than 3,000 clones, around 33% were seen once, and the ten largest hold about 12%. General study points: Because only a single region of the tumor was sequenced, heterogeneity remains possible. Compared with tumor, uninvolved adjacent lung displayed greater T cell clonality, ranking highest overall. Adjacent lung exhibited a median of about 50 among the 100 most abundant tumor clones.

As for this clone: Antigen unknown.

The chain uses TRBV19 and TRBJ1-3, with D hard to call. The clonotype comes from a man aged 35 to 69 with stage I lung adenocarcinoma. The specimen was normal lung tissue next to the tumor, collected before any cancer treatment. The CDR3 is CASSISGNTIYF. The CDR3 DNA follows: TGTGCCAGTAGTATATCCGGAAACACCATATATTTT.